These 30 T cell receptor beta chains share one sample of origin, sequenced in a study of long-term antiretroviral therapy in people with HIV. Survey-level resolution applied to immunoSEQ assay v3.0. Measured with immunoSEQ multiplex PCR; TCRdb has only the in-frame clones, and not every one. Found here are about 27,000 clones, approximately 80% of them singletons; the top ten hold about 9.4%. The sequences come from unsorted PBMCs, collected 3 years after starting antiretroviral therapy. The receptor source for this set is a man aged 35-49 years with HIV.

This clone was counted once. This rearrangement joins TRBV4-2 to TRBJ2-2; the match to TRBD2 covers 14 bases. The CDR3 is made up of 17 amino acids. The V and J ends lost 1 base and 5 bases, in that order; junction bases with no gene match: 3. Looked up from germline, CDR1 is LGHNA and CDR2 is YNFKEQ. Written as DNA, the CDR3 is TGTGCCAGCAGCCAAGGACTAGCGGGGGGGCTAACCGGGGAGCTGTTTTTT. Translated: CASSQGLAGGLTGELFF.

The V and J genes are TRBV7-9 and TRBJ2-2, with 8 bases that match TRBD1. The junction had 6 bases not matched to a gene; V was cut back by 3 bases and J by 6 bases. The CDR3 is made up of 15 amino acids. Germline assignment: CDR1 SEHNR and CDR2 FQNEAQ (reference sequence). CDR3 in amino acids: CASSFQGARPGELFF. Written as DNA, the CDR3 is TGTGCCAGCAGCTTTCAGGGGGCGCGGCCCGGGGAGCTGTTTTTT.

In DNA, the CDR3 is TGCGCCAGCGGGGACAGCGGGAGCGGGGAGCAGTACTTC. The encoded protein is CASGDSGSGEQYF. This rearrangement joins TRBV10-1 to TRBJ2-7, with D tentatively TRBD2 (8 bases). The CDR3 covers 13 residues. V gave up 8 bases and J gave up 7 bases, with 18 bases separating them. The germline CDR1 and CDR2 sequences are WNHNN and SYGVQD (reference sequence).

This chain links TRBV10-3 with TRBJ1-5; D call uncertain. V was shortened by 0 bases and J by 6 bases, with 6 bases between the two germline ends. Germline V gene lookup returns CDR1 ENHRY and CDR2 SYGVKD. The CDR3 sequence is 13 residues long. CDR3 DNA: TGTGCCATCAGTGAGTCTCCGGCTCAGCCCCAGCATTTT. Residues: CAISESPAQPQHF.

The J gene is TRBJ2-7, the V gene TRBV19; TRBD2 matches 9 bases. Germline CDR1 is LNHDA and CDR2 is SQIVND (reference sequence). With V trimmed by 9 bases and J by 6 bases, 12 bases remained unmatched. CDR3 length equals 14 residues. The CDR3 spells CASRGAGGLVEQYF. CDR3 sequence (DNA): TGTGCCAGCAGGGGAGCGGGAGGTCTCGTCGAGCAGTACTTC.

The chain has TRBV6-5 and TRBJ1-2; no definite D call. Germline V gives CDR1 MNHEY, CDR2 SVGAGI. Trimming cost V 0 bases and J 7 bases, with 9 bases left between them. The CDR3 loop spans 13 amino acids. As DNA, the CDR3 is TGTGCCAGCAGTTACTCGGCTCAGGTTGGCTACACCTTC. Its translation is CASSYSAQVGYTF.

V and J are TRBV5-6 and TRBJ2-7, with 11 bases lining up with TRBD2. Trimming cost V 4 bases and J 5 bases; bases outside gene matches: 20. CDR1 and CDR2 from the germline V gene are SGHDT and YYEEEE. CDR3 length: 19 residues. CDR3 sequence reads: CASSPAGASLAGGTHEQYF. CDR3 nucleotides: TGTGCCAGCAGCCCGGCGGGGGCCTCCTTAGCGGGGGGGACCCACGAGCAGTACTTC.

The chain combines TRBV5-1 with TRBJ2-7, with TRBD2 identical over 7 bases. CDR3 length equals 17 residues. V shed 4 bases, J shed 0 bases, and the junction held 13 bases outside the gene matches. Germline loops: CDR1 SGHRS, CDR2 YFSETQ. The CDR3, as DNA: TGCGCCAGCAGCCGGGTGGGGGGGATGGGGATCTCCTACGAGCAGTACTTC. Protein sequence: CASSRVGGMGISYEQYF.

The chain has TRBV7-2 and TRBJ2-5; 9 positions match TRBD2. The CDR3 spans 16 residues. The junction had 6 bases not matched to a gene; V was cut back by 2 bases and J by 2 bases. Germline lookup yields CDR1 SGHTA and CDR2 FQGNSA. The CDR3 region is CASSLSFAGGQETQYF. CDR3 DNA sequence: TGTGCCAGCAGCTTAAGTTTTGCGGGAGGGCAAGAGACCCAGTACTTC.

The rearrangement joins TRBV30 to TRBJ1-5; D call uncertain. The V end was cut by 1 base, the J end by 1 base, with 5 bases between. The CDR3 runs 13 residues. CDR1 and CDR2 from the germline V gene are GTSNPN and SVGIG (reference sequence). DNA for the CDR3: TGTGCCTGGAGTGGAACGAGCAATCAGCCCCAGCATTTT. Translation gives CAWSGTSNQPQHF.

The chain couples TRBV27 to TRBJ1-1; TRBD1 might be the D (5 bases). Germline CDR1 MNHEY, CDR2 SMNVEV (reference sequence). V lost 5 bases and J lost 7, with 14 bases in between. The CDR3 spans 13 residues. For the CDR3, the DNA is TGTGCCAGCAGTCCCCTCTTTGGGGGTGAAGCTTTCTTT. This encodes CASSPLFGGEAFF.

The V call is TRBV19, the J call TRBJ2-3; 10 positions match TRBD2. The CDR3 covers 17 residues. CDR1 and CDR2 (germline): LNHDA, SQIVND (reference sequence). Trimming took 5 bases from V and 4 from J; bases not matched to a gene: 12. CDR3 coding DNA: TGTGCCAGTAGTCCTCTGGGAGCGGGGGGGCACGCAGATACGCAGTATTTT. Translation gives CASSPLGAGGHADTQYF.

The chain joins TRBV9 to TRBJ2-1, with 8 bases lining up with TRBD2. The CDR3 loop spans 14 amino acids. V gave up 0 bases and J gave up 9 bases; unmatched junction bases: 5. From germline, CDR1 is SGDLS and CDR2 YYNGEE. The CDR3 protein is CASSVAGGPGEQFF. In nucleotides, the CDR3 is TGTGCCAGCAGCGTAGCGGGGGGGCCTGGTGAGCAGTTCTTC.

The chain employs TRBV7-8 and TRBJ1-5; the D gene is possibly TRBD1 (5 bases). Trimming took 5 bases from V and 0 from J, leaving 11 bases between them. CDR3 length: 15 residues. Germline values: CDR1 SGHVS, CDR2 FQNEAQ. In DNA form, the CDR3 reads TGTGCCAGCAGCCGGGGGGGGGATAGCAATCAGCCCCAGCATTTT. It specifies CASSRGGDSNQPQHF.

The CDR3 bases are TGTGCCAGCACCCGCCGGCAGGGGCAGAACACTGAAGCTTTCTTT. This gives the protein CASTRRQGQNTEAFF. The rearrangement uses TRBV6-6 and TRBJ1-1; possibly TRBD1 for D (6 bases). The CDR3 loop spans 15 amino acids. V lost 7 bases and J 1 base, leaving 16 bases between the germline ends. Per germline, CDR1 MNHNY and CDR2 SVGAGI (reference sequence).

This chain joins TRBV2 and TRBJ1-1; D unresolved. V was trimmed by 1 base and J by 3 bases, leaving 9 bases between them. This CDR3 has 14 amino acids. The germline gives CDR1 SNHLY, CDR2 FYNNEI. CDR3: CASSEDTTYTEAFF. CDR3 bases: TGTGCCAGCAGTGAAGACACTACTTACACTGAAGCTTTCTTT.

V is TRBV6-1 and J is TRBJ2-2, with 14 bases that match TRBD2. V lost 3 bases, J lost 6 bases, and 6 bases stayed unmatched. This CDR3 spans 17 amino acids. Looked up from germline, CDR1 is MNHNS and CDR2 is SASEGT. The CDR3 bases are TGTGCCAGCAGTGAGACTAGCGGGGGGGCCAGGGCCGGGGAGCTGTTTTTT. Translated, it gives CASSETSGGARAGELFF.

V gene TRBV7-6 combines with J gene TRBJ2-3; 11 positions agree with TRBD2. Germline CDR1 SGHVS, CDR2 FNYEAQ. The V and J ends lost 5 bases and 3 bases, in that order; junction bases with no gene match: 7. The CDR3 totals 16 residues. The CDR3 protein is CASSPPLAGVTDTQYF. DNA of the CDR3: TGTGCCAGCAGCCCCCCACTAGCGGGGGTGACAGATACGCAGTATTTT.

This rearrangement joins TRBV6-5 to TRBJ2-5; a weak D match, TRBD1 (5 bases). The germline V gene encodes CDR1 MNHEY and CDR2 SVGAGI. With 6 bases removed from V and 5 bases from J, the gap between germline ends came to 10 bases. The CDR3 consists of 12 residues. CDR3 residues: CASRSGAETQYF. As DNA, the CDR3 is TGTGCCAGCAGGAGTGGGGCGGAGACCCAGTACTTC.

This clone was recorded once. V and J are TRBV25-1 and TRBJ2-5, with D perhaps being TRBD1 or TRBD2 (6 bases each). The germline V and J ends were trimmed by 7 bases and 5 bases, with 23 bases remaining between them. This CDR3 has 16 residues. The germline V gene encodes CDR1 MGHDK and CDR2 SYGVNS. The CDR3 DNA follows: TGTGCCAGCACCACTTGGCAAGGGGGGCGTTTGGAGACCCAGTACTTC. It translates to CASTTWQGGRLETQYF.

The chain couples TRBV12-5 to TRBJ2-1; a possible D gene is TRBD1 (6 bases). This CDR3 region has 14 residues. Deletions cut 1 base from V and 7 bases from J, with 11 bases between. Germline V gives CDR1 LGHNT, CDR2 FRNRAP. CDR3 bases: TGTGCTAGTGGTTTGGGCTACAGGGATAATGAGCAGTTCTTC. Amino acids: CASGLGYRDNEQFF.

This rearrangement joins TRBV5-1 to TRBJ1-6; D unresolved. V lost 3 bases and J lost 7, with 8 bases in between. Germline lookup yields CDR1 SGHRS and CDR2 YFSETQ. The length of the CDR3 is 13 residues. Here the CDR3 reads CASSSGRNSPLHF. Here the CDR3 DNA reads TGCGCCAGCAGCTCCGGACGGAATTCACCCCTCCACTTT.

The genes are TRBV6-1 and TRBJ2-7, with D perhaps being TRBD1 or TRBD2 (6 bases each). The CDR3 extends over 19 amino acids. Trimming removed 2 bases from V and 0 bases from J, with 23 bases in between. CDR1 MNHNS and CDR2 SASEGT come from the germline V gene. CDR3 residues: CASSESPMLGGYDSYEQYF. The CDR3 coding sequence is TGTGCCAGCAGTGAATCCCCGATGTTAGGGGGGTACGACTCCTACGAGCAGTACTTC.

CDR3 in amino acids: CATSKGTGVYEQYF. Written as DNA, the CDR3 is TGTGCCACCTCGAAAGGGACAGGCGTCTACGAGCAGTACTTC. V and J are TRBV10-3 and TRBJ2-7; 8 nucleotides align to TRBD1. Trimming cost V 10 bases and J 3 bases; bases outside gene matches: 11. There are 14 residues in the CDR3. CDR1 ENHRY and CDR2 SYGVKD come from the germline V gene.

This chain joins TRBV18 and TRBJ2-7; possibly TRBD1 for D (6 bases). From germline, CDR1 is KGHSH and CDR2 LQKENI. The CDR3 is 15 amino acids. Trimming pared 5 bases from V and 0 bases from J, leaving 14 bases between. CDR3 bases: TGTGCCAGCTCATTAACAGGGCCCAGCTCCTACGAGCAGTACTTC. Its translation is CASSLTGPSSYEQYF. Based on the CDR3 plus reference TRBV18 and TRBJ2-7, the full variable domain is NAGVMQNPRHLVRRRGQEARLRCSPMKGHSHVYWYRQLPEEGLKFMVYLQKENIIDESGMPKERFSAEFPKEGPSILRIQQVVRGDSAAYFCASSLTGPSSYEQYFGPGTRLTVT.

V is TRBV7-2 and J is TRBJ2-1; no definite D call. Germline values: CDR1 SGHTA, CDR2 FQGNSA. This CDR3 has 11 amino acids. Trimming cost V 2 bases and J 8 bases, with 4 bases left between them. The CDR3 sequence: CASSLSYEQFF. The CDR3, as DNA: TGTGCCAGCAGCTTAAGCTATGAGCAGTTCTTC.

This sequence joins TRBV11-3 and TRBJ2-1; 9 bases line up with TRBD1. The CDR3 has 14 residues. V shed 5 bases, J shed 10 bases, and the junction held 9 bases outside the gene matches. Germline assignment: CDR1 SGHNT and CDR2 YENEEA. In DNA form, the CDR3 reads TGTGCCAGCAGCCGACGGACAGGGGAGGACGAGCAGTTCTTC. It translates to CASSRRTGEDEQFF.

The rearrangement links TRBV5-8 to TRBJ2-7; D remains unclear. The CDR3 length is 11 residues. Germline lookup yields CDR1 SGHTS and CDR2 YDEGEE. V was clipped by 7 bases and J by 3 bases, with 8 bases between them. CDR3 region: CASLLIYEQYF. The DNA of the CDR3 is TGTGCCAGCCTGCTTATCTACGAGCAGTACTTC. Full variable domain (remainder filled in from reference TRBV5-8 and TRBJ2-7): EAGVTQSPTHLIKTRGQQATLRCSPISGHTSVYWYQQALGLGLQFLLWYDEGEERNRGNFPPRFSGRQFPNYSSELNVNALELEDSALYLCASLLIYEQYFGPGTRLTVT.

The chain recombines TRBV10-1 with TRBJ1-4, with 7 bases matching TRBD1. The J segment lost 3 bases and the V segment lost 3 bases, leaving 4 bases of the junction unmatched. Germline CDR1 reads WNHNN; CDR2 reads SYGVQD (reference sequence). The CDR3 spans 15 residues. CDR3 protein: CASSDSGTANEKLFF. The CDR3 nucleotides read TGCGCCAGCAGTGATTCCGGGACAGCTAATGAAAAACTGTTTTTT.

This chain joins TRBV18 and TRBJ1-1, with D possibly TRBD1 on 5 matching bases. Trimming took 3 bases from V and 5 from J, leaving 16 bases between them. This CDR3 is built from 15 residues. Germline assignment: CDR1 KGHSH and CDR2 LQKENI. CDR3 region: CASSPRDSLGTEAFF. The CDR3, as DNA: TGTGCCAGCTCACCTCGTGACAGTCTGGGGACTGAAGCTTTCTTT.